This T cell receptor beta chain was obtained from a study of cytomegalovirus exposure and HLA in healthy donors. Points from the study as a whole: Investigators reported 150 to 200 TCR beta chains as tied to cytomegalovirus.

CDR1 and CDR2 from the germline V gene are SGHVS and FQNEAQ. V was pared by 0 bases and J by 6 bases, with 9 bases of the junction left unmatched. This CDR3 spans 17 amino acids. Sequencing was performed with immunoSEQ multiplex PCR; in TCRdb, only in-frame clones are kept and a portion is missing. The sample holds some 84,000 clones; approximately 91% are singletons and the top ten take around 2.1%. A remark on this clone: Its antigen is currently unknown.

The rearrangement links TRBV7-8 to TRBJ2-7; 12 positions match TRBD2. The clonotype was recovered from a man under 40 in good health and CMV-seronegative. Sequenced sample: PBMCs. The CDR3 spells CASSLAMTSGSLLEQYF. CDR3 nucleotides: TGTGCCAGCAGCTTAGCGATGACTAGCGGGAGTTTACTCGAGCAGTACTTC.